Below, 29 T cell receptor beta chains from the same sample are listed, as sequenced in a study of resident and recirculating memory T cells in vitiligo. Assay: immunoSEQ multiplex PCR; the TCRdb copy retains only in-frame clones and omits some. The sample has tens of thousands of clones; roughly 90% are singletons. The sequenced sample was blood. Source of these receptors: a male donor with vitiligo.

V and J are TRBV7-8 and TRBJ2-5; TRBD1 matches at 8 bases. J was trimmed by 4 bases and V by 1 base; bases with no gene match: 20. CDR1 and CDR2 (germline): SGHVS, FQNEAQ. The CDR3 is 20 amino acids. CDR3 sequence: CASSLERSWDRQRDSETQYF. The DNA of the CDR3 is TGTGCCAGCAGCTTAGAAAGGAGTTGGGACAGGCAGAGGGATTCAGAGACCCAGTACTTC.

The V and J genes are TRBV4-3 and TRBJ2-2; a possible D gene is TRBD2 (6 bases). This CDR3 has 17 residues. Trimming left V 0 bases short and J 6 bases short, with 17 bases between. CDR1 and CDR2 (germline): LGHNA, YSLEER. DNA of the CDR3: TGCGCCAGCAGCCAAGAGGGAAGGAGCGGGCATGCCGGGGAGCTGTTTTTT. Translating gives CASSQEGRSGHAGELFF.

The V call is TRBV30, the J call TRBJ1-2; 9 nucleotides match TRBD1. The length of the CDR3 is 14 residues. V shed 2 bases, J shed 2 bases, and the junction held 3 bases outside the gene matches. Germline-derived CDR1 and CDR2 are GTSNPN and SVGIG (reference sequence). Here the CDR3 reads CAWSIGTGNYGYTF. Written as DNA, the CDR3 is TGTGCCTGGAGTATAGGGACAGGGAACTATGGCTACACCTTC. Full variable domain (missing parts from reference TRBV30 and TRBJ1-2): SQTIHQWPATLVQPVGSPLSLECTVEGTSNPNLYWYRQAAGRGLQLLFYSVGIGQISSEVPQNLSASRPQDRQFILSSKKLLLSDSGFYLCAWSIGTGNYGYTFGSGTRLTVV.

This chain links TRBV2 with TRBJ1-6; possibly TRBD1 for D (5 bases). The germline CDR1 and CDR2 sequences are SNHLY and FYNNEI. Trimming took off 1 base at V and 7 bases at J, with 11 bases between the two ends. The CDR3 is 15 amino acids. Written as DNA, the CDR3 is TGTGCCAGCAGTGAAGTAGGGGCCCAGAATTCACCCCTCCACTTT. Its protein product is CASSEVGAQNSPLHF.

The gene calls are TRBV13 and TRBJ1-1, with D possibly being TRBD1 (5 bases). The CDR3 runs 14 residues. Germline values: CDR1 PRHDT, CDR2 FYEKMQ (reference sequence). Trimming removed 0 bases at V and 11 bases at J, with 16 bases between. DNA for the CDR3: TGTGCCAGCAGCTTAGGGGGCCGGGAGGGACCGGCTTTCTTT. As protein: CASSLGGREGPAFF.

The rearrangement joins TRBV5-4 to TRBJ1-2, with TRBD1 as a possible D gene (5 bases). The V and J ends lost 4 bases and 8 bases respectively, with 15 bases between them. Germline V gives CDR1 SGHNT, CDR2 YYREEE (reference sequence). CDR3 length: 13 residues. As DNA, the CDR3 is TGTGCCAGCAGCGATCAGGGAAAGGGGGGCTACACCTTC. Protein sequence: CASSDQGKGGYTF.

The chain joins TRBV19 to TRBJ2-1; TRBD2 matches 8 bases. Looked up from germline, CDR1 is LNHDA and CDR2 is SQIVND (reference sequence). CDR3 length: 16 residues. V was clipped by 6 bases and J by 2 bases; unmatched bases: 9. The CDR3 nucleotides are TGTGCCAGTAGATCCCCGGGGACTAGGGCCTACAATGAGCAGTTCTTC. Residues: CASRSPGTRAYNEQFF.

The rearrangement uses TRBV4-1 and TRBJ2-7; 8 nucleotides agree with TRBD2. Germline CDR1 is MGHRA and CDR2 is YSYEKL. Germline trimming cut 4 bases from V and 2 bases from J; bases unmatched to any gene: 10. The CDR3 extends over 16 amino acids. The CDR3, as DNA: TGCGCCAGCAGCCTTGCCAGTCCAGCGGGAGCCTACGAGCAGTACTTC. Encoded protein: CASSLASPAGAYEQYF.

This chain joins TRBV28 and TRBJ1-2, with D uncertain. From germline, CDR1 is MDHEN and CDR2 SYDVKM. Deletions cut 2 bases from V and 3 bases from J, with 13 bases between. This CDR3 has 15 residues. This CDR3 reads CASSLGGHGDYGYTF. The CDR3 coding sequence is TGTGCCAGCAGTTTAGGTGGGCACGGCGACTATGGCTACACCTTC.

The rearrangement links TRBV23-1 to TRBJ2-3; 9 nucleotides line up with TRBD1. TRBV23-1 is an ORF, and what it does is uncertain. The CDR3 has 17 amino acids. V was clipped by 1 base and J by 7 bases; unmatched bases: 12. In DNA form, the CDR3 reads TGCGCCAGCAGTCAATACTCCGGGACAGGGTTCAGGAATACGCAGTATTTT. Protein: CASSQYSGTGFRNTQYF.

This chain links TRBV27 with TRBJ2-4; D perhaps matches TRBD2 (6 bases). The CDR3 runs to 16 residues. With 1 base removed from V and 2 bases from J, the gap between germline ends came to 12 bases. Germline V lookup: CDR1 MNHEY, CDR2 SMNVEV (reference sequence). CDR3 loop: CASSLWRDLTKNIQYF. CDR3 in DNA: TGTGCCAGCAGTTTATGGAGGGATCTAACCAAAAACATTCAGTACTTC.

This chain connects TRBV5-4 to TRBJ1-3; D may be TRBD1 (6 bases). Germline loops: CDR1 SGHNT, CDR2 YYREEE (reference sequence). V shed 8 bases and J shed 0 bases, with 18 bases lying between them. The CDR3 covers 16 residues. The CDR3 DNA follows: TGTGCCAGTTCAAGCCGGACAGCGATCTCTGGAAACACCATATATTTT. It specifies CASSSRTAISGNTIYF.

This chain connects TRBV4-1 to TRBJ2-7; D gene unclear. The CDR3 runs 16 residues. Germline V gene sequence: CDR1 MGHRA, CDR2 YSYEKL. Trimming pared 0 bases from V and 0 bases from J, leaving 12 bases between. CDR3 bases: TGCGCCAGCAGCCAAGAGCCCGTTAGAAGCTCCTACGAGCAGTACTTC. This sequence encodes CASSQEPVRSSYEQYF.

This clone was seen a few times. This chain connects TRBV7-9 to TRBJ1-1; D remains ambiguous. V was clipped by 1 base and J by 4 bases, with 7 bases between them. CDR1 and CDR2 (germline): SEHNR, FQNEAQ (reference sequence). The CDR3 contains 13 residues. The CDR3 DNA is TGTGCCAGCAGCTTAGACGCGGGCACTGAAGCTTTCTTT. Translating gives CASSLDAGTEAFF.

CDR3 in amino acids: CASSPRSGDNTEAFF. The CDR3 nucleotides are TGTGCCAGCTCACCCCGGAGCGGGGACAACACTGAAGCTTTCTTT. The rearrangement joins TRBV18 to TRBJ1-1; D might be TRBD1 (5 bases). Per germline, CDR1 KGHSH and CDR2 LQKENI. Between the trimmed V and J ends, which lost 3 bases and 2 bases, there was a span of 13 bases. This CDR3 is built from 15 residues.

CDR3: CASSWLTGDEQYF. The CDR3 region has the DNA TGCGCCAGCAGCTGGTTAACAGGGGACGAGCAGTACTTC. The V gene is TRBV5-1, the J gene TRBJ2-7; TRBD1 agrees at 7 bases. V was pared by 3 bases and J by 5 bases, with 5 bases of the junction left unmatched. Germline V lookup: CDR1 SGHRS, CDR2 YFSETQ. CDR3 length equals 13 residues.

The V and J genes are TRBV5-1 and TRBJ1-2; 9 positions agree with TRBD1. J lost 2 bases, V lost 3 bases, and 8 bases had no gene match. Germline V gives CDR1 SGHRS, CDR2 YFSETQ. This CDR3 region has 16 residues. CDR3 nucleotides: TGCGCCAGCAGCTGGGGGGGACAGGGAAACAACTATGGCTACACCTTC. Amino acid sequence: CASSWGGQGNNYGYTF.

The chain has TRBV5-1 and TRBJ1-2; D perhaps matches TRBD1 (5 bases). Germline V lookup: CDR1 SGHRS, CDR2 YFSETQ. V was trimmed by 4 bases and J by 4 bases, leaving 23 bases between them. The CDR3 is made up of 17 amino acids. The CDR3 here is CASSASGTSFGSYGYTF. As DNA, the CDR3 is TGCGCCAGCAGCGCCTCCGGGACTTCGTTCGGAAGCTATGGCTACACCTTC.

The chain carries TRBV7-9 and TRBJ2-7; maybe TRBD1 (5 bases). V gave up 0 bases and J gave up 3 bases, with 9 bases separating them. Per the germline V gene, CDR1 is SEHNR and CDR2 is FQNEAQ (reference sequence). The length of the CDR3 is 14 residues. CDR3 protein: CASSLAGQGYEQYF. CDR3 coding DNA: TGTGCCAGCAGCTTAGCGGGGCAGGGCTACGAGCAGTACTTC.

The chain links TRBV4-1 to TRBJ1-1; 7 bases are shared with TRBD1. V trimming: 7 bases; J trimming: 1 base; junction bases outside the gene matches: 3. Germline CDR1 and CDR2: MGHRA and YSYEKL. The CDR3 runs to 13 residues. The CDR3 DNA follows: TGCGCCAGCACCAGGGGGACGAACACTGAAGCTTTCTTT. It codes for CASTRGTNTEAFF.

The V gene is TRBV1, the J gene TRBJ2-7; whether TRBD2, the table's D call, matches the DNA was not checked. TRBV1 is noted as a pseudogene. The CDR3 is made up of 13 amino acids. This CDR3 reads CTSSQVLYGEQYF. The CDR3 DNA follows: TGCACCAGCAGCCAAGTTCTCTACGGCGAGCAGTACTTC.

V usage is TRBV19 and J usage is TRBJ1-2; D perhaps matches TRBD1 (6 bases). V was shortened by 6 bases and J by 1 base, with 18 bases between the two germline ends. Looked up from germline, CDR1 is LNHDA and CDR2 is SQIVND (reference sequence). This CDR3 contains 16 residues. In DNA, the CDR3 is TGTGCCAGTAGGGGGGCAGGCATTCCCAATAACTATGGCTACACCTTC. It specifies CASRGAGIPNNYGYTF.

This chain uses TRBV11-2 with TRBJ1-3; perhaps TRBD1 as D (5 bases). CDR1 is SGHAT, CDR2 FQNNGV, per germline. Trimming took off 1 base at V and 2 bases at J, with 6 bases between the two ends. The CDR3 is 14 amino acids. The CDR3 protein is CASSLARAGNTIYF. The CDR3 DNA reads TGTGCCAGCAGCTTAGCCAGGGCTGGAAACACCATATATTTT.

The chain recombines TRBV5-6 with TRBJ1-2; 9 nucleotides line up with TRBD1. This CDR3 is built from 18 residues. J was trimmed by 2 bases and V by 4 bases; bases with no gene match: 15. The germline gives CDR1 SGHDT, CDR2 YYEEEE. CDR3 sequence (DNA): TGTGCCAGCAGCCTCTGGGACAGGGTACGTTCCCTAAACTATGGCTACACCTTC. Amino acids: CASSLWDRVRSLNYGYTF.

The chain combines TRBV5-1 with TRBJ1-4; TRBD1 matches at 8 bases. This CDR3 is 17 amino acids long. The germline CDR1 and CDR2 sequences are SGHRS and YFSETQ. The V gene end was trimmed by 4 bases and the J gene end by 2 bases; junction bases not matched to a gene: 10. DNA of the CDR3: TGCGCCAGCAGCCTGGCGACAGGGGTCAAGACTAATGAAAAACTGTTTTTT. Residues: CASSLATGVKTNEKLFF.

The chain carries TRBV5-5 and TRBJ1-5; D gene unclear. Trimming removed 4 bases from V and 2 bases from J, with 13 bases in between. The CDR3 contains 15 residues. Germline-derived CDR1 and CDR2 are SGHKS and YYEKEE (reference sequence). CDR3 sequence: CASSLTWEGNQPQHF. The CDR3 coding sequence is TGTGCCAGCAGCCTAACCTGGGAGGGCAATCAGCCCCAGCATTTT.

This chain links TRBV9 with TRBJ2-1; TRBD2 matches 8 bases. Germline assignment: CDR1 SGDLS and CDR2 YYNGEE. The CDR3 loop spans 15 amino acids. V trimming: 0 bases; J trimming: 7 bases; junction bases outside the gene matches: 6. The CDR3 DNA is TGTGCCAGCAGCGTAGCGGGCGGGGGGACGAATGAGCAGTTCTTC. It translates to CASSVAGGGTNEQFF.

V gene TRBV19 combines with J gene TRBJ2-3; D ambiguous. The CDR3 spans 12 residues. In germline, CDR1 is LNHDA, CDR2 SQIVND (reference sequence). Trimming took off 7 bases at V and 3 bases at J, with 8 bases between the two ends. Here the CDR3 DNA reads TGTGCCAGTACTGACTGGACAGATACGCAGTATTTT. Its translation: CASTDWTDTQYF.

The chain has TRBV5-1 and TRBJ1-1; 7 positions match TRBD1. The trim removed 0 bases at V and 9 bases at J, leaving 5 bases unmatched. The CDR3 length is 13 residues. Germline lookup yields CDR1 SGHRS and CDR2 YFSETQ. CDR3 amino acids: CASSLGGDSKAFF. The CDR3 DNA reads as TGCGCCAGCAGCTTGGGAGGGGACAGCAAAGCTTTCTTT.